This entry features one T cell receptor (beta chain) sequence. Its antigen is not known. CDR3 length: 17 amino acids. The V gene's germline CDR1 is LNHDA and CDR2 SQIVND (reference sequence). With V trimmed by 1 base and J by 2 bases, 5 bases remained unmatched. This sample stems from a study of vaccination and CD4 T cells after COVID-19. Whole-study context: A median of about 100 days (range 35 to 161) separated diagnosis from post-COVID sampling. Investigators took post-vaccine samples a median 72 days after dose two, within a range of 14 to 241.

Findings and limits, study-wide: Median SARS-CoV-2-reactive clonotype numbers went up from about 20 to 38, but not significantly.

Treatment: roughly 10-day PBMC culture with coronavirus spike peptide pools or control peptides (ViraFEST assay). A negative selection step was used to isolate CD4+ T cells once culture had run for around ten days. The Oncomine TCR Beta short-read assay was applied to DNA of cultured CD4+ T cells. A single record per CDR3 protein comes from TCRdb applying MiXCR to the PCR reads. The table has over 15,000 distinct CDR3 sequences, about three quarters seen once. This rearrangement joins TRBV19 to TRBJ2-6; 7 nucleotides align to TRBD1. Source material: CD4+ T cells from blood, cultured in vitro. The sequence derives from a human donor who had recovered from COVID-19. The CDR3 protein is CASSIGQGKAGANVLTF. The CDR3 nucleotides read TGTGCCAGTAGTATAGGACAGGGCAAGGCTGGGGCCAACGTCCTGACTTTC.